This T cell receptor (beta chain) is from a study of T cell changes during pregnancy in multiple sclerosis. V lost 3 bases and J lost 0, with 9 bases in between. This CDR3 comprises 15 residues. Per the germline V gene, CDR1 is MNHNS and CDR2 is SASEGT. Repertoires were generated with immunoSEQ multiplex PCR, while TCRdb's copy carries only in-frame clones and drops some. The profile shows around 97,000 clones, about nine tenths of them singletons. The chain is built from TRBV6-1 and TRBJ2-1; D not resolved. The source material was peripheral blood, sampled in the second trimester of pregnancy. The receptor was isolated from a female donor in good health, enrolled as a control in a pregnancy study. CDR3 coding DNA: TGTGCCAGCAGTGAGTTGAGATACTCCTACAATGAGCAGTTCTTC. It encodes CASSELRYSYNEQFF.